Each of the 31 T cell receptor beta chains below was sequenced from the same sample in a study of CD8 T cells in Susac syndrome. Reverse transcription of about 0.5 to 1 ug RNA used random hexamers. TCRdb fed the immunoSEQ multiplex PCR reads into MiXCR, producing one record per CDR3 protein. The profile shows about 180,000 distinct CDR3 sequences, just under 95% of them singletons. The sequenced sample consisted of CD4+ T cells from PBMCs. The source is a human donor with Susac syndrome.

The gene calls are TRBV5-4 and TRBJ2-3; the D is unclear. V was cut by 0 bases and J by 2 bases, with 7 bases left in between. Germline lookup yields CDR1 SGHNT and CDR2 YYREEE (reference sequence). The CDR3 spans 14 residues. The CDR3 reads CASSLVPYTDTQYF. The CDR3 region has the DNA TGTGCCAGCAGCTTGGTGCCATACACAGATACGCAGTATTTT.

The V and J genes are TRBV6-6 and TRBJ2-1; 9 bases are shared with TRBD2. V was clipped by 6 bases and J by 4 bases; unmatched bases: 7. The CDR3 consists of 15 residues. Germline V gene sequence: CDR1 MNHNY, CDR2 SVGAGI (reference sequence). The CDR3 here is CASSYSSGAYNEQFF. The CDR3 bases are TGTGCCAGCAGCTATTCTAGCGGGGCATACAATGAGCAGTTCTTC.

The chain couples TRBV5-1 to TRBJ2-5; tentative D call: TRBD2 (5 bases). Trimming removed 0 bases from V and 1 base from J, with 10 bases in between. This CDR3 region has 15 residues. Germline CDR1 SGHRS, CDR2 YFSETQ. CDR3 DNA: TGCGCCAGCAGCTTGGATCTTAGCGCCCAAGAGACCCAGTACTTC. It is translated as CASSLDLSAQETQYF.

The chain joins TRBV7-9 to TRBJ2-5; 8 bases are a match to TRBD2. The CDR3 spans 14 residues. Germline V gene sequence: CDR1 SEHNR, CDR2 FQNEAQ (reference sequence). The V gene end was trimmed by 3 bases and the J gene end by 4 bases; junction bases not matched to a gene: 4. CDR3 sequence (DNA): TGTGCCAGCAGCTTTTGGACTAGCTTAGAGACCCAGTACTTC. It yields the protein CASSFWTSLETQYF.

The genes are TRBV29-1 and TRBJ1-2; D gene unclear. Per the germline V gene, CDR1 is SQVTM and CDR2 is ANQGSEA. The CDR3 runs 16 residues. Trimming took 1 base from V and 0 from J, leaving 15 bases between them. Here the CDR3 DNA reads TGCAGCGTTGAAGGCGAGCCAGCAGGCACTAACTATGGCTACACCTTC. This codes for CSVEGEPAGTNYGYTF.

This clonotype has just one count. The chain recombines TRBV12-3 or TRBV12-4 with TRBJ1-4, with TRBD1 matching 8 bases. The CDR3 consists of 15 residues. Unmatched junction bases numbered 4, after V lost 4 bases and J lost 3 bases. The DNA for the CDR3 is TGTGCCAGCAGTTCAGGGGGCGCAGCTAATGAAAAACTGTTTTTT. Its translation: CASSSGGAANEKLFF.

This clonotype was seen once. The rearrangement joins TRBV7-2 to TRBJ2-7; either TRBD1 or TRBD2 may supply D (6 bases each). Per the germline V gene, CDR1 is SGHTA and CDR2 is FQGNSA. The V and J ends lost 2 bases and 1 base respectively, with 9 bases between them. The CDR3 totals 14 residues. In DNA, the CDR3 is TGTGCCAGCAGCTTAAGGGGGGCGTCCTACGAGCAGTACTTC. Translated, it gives CASSLRGASYEQYF.

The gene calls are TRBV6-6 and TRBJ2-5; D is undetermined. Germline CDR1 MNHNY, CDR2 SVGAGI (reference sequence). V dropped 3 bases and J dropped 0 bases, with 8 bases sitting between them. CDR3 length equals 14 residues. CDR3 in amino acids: CASSYPGNQETQYF. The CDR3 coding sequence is TGTGCCAGCAGTTATCCTGGGAACCAAGAGACCCAGTACTTC.

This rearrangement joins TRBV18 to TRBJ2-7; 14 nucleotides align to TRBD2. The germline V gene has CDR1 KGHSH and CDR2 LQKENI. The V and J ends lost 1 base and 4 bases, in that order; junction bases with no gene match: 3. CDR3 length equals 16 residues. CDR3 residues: CASSPRGTSGSYEQYF. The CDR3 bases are TGTGCCAGCTCACCACGGGGGACTAGCGGGAGTTACGAGCAGTACTTC.

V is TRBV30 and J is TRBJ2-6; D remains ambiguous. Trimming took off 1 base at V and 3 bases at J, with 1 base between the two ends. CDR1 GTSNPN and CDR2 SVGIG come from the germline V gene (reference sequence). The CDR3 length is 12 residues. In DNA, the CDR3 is TGTGCCTGGAGTGGTGGGGCCAACGTCCTGACTTTC. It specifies CAWSGGANVLTF.

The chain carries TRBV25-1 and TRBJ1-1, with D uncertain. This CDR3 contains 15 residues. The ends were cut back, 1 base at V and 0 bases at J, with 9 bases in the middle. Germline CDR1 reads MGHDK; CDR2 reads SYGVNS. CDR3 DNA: TGTGCCAGCAGTGAATTCAAGAGCCTGAACACTGAAGCTTTCTTT. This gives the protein CASSEFKSLNTEAFF.

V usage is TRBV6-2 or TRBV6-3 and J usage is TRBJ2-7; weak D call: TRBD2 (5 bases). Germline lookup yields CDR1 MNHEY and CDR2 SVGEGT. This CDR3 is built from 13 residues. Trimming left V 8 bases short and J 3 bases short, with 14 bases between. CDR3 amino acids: CASSTGIGYEQYF. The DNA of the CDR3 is TGTGCCAGCTCTACGGGAATAGGCTACGAGCAGTACTTC.

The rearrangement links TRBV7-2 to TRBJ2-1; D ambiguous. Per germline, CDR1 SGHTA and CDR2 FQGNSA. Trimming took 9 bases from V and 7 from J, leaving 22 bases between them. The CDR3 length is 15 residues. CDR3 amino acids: CASSPSGLTDNEQFF. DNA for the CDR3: TGTGCCAGTAGTCCCTCCGGGCTGACCGATAATGAGCAGTTCTTC.

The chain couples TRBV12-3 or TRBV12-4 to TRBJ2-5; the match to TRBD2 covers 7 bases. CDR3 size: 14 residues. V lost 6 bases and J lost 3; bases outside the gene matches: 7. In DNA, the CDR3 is TGTGCCAGCAGCCCGGGACTACCTGAAGAGACCCAGTACTTC. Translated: CASSPGLPEETQYF.

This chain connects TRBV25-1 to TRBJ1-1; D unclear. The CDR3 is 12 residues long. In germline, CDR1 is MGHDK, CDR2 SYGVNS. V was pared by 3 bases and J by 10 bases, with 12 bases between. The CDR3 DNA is TGTGCCAGCAGTGATTCCCACCCCCGAGCTTTCTTT. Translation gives CASSDSHPRAFF. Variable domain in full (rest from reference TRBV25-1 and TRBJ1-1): EADIYQTPRYLVIGTGKKITLECSQTMGHDKMYWYQQDPGMELHLIHYSYGVNSTEKGDLSSESTVSRIRTEHFPLTLESARPSHTSQYLCASSDSHPRAFFGQGTRLTVV.

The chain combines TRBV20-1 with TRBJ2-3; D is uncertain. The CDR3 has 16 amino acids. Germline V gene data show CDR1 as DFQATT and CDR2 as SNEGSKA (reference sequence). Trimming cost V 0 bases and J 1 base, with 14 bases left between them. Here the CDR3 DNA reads TGCAGTGCTAGAGATTCCCTAAGGTTCGGCACAGATACGCAGTATTTT. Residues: CSARDSLRFGTDTQYF.

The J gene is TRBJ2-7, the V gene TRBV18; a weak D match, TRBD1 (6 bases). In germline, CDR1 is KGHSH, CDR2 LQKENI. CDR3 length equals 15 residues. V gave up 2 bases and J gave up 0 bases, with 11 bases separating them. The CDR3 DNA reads TGTGCCAGCTCACCAATTACAGGGCACTCCTACGAGCAGTACTTC. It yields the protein CASSPITGHSYEQYF.

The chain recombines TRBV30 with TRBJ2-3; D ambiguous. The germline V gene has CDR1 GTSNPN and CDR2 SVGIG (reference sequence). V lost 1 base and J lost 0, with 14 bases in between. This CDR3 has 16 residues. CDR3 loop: CAWSGLRAPSTDTQYF. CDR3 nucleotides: TGTGCCTGGAGTGGTTTGCGAGCACCTAGCACAGATACGCAGTATTTT.

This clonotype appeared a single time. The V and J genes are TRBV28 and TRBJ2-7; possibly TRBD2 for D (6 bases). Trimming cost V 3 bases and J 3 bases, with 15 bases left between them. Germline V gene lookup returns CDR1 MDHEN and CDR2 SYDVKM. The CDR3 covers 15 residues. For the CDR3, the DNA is TGTGCCAGCAGTTTCCGGAGGGACGGCTACTACGAGCAGTACTTC. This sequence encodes CASSFRRDGYYEQYF.

CDR3 coding DNA: TGCGCCAGCGCTACCCCCGGGACAGCAACATATGGCTACACCTTC. Protein: CASATPGTATYGYTF. The chain carries TRBV4-1 and TRBJ1-2; 7 positions agree with TRBD1. The CDR3 covers 15 residues. Looked up from germline, CDR1 is MGHRA and CDR2 is YSYEKL. The V segment lost 8 bases and the J segment 5 bases; nucleotides outside the gene matches: 14.

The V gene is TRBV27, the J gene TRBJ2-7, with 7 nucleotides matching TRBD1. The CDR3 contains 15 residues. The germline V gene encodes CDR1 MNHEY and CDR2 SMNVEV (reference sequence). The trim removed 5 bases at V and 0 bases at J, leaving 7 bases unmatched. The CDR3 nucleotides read TGTGCCAGCAGTCCGGGACAGCGTCCCTCCTACGAGCAGTACTTC. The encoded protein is CASSPGQRPSYEQYF.

The DNA for the CDR3 is TGTGCCAGCAGTACAGGGGGCTACGAGCAGTACTTC. It specifies CASSTGGYEQYF. V and J are TRBV2 and TRBJ2-7; TRBD1 aligns across 8 bases. Germline V gives CDR1 SNHLY, CDR2 FYNNEI. V dropped 5 bases and J dropped 3; count of bases not matched to a gene: 0. This CDR3 has 12 residues.

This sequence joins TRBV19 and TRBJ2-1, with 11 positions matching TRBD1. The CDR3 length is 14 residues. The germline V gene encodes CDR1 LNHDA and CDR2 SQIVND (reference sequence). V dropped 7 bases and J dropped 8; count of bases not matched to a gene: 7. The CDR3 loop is CASMGTGGGHEQFF. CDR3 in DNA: TGTGCCAGTATGGGGACAGGGGGAGGTCATGAGCAGTTCTTC.

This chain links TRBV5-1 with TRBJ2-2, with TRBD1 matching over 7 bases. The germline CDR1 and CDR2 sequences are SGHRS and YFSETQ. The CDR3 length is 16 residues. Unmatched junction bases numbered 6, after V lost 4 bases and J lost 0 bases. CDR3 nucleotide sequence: TGCGCCAGCAGCACCGGACAGGCAGCGAACACCGGGGAGCTGTTTTTT. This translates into CASSTGQAANTGELFF.

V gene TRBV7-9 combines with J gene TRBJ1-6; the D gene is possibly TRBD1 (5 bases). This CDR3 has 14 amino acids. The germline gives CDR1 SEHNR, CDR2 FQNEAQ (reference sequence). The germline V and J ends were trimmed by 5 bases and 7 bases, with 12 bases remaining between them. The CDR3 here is CASSRGTANSPLHF. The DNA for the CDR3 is TGTGCCAGCAGCCGAGGGACGGCAAATTCACCCCTCCACTTT.

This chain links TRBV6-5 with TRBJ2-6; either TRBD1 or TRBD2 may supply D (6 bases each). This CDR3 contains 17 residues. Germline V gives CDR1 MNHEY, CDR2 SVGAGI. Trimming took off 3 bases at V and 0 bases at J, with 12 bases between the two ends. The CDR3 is CASSYRGQASGANVLTF. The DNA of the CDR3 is TGTGCCAGCAGTTATCGGGGGCAGGCCTCTGGGGCCAACGTCCTGACTTTC.

The CDR3 sequence: CASSERDKAYEQYF. CDR3 coding DNA: TGCGCCAGCAGTGAGAGGGACAAAGCCTACGAGCAGTACTTC. The chain links TRBV10-2 to TRBJ2-7; the D gene is possibly TRBD1 (6 bases). Germline-derived CDR1 and CDR2 are WSHSY and SAAADI. V gave up 2 bases and J gave up 2 bases, with 10 bases separating them. This CDR3 is built from 14 residues.

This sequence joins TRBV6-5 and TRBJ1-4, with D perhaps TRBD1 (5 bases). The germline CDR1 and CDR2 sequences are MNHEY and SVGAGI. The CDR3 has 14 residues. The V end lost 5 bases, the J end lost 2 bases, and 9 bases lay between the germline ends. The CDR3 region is CASSQGWTNEKLFF. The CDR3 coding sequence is TGTGCCAGCAGTCAGGGTTGGACTAATGAAAAACTGTTTTTT.

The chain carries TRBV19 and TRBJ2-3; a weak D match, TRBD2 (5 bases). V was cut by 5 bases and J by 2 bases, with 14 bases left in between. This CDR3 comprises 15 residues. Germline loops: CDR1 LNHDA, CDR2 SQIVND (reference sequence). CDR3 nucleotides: TGTGCCAGTAGTCACAGCGGCTATTCCACAGATACGCAGTATTTT. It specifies CASSHSGYSTDTQYF. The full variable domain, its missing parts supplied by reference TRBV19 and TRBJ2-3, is DGGITQSPKYLFRKEGQNVTLSCEQNLNHDAMYWYRQDPGQGLRLIYYSQIVNDFQKGDIAEGYSVSREKKESFPLTVTSAQKNPTAFYLCASSHSGYSTDTQYFGPGTRLTVL.

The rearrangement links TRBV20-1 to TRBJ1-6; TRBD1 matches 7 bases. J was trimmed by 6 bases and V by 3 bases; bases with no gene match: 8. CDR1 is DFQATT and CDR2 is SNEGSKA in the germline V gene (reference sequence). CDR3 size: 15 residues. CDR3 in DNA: TGCAGTGCTAGTGAGGGGGCGCCCGGTAATTCACCCCTCCACTTT. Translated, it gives CSASEGAPGNSPLHF.

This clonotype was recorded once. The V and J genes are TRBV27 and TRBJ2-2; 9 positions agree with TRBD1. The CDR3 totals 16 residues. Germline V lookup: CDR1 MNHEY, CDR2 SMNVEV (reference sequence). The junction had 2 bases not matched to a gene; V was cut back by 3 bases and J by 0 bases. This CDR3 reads CASSLRTGANTGELFF. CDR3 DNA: TGTGCCAGCAGTTTGCGGACAGGGGCGAACACCGGGGAGCTGTTTTTT.